These T cell receptor beta chains were read from a single sample in a study of spatial heterogeneity in lung cancer. Each CDR3 protein is one row after TCRdb ran MiXCR on the 5' RACE reads. The table shows about 2,900 distinct CDR3 sequences, with 3.5% to 5.5% occurring only once. This specimen consisted of lung tumor tissue, obtained at surgery. The receptors shown here come from a female donor with early-stage non-small cell lung cancer. The CDR3 runs from the conserved cysteine through the conserved F or W. A D gene is named only where the DNA matches it firmly. Some rows mark clone size as missing; the rest say once, few, many or name a class of expanded clone.

TRBV4-1	TRBJ2-2	many	-	TGCGCCAGCAGCCAAGAGAACACCGGGGAGCTGTTTTTT	CASSQENTGELFF
TRBV20-1	TRBJ2-7	medium-sized	TRBD2	TGCAGTGCTAGAGAGATCCGCGGGGGCTCCTACGAGCAGTACTTC	CSAREIRGGSYEQYF
TRBV29-1	TRBJ2-4	many	-	TGCAGCGTTGAAGATGGGCAGGGGAACATTCAGTACTTC	CSVEDGQGNIQYF
TRBV7-2	TRBJ2-1	-	-	TGTGCCAGCAGCTTAGAGGCCAGGAACAGGGCGCCAAACTTC	CASSLEARNRAPNF
TRBV7-9	TRBJ2-3	medium-sized	TRBD2	TGTGCCAGCAGCCCGGGGCTAGCGGAATACACAGATACGCAGTATTTT	CASSPGLAEYTDTQYF
TRBV7-9	TRBJ2-7	medium-sized	-	TGTGCCAGCAGCTTAGGCTCCTCCCCCGGGGAGCAGTACTTC	CASSLGSSPGEQYF
TRBV20-1	TRBJ2-7	many	TRBD1	TGCAGTGCTATAGGACAGGGGCGCGGGGCCTCCTACGAGCAGTACTTC	CSAIGQGRGASYEQYF
TRBV5-5	TRBJ2-7	medium-sized	-	TGTGCCAGCAGCTTGACTCCCAGCGGTCTATTCTACGAGCAGTACTTC	CASSLTPSGLFYEQYF
TRBV6-2/TRBV6-3	TRBJ1-2	medium-sized	-	TGTGCCAGCAGTTACTCGGGACGTAGGGTTGGCTACACCTTC	CASSYSGRRVGYTF
TRBV12-3/TRBV12-4	TRBJ2-1	many	-	TGTGCCAGCAACCCCCGGAATAGCGATGAGCAGTTCTTC	CASNPRNSDEQFF
TRBV20-1	TRBJ1-2	medium-sized	-	TGCAGTGCGCCGGACGGAGCTAACTATGGCTACACCTTC	CSAPDGANYGYTF
TRBV29-1	TRBJ2-1	medium-sized	-	TGCAGCGTTGATGGTCCTGCCAGTGAGCAGTTCTTC	CSVDGPASEQFF
TRBV6-1	TRBJ2-7	medium-sized	TRBD1	TGTGCCAGCAGTGACGAATTGTGGACAGGGGACTTCGACGTAGCCTACGGGCAGTACTTC	CASSDELWTGDFDVAYGQYF
TRBV14	TRBJ1-3	many	TRBD1	TGTGCCAGCAGCCAGGGACAGGGGGCCGCTGGAAACACCATATATTTT	CASSQGQGAAGNTIYF
TRBV24-1	TRBJ2-1	medium-sized	-	TGTGCCACCAGCCCCCATCGCTCCTACAATGAGCAGTTCTTC	CATSPHRSYNEQFF
TRBV4-3	TRBJ1-3	many	TRBD1	TGCGCCAGCAGCCAAGCTACAGGGGTTTTTGGAAACACCATATATTTT	CASSQATGVFGNTIYF
TRBV29-1	TRBJ2-7	medium-sized	TRBD1	TGCAGCGTTGAGGGTACAGGGGCCTCTTCCTACGAGCAGTACTTC	CSVEGTGASSYEQYF
TRBV7-6	TRBJ2-2	medium-sized	-	TGTGCCAGCAGCTTAGAGGGGGGGCTCTTGCGCACCGGGGAGCTGTTTTTT	CASSLEGGLLRTGELFF
TRBV20-1	TRBJ2-7	few	-	TGCAGTGCTAGTAAATCAGCAAGCTCCTACGAGCAGTACTTC	CSASKSASSYEQYF
TRBV20-1	TRBJ1-1	many	-	TGCAGTGCTAGAGATTGGGGCAGGAACACTGAAGCTTTCTTT	CSARDWGRNTEAFF
TRBV20-1	TRBJ2-6	few	-	TGCAGTGCTAGTAAGGGGGACCCTGGGGCCAACGTCCTGACTTTC	CSASKGDPGANVLTF
TRBV27	TRBJ2-2	medium-sized	TRBD2	TGTGCCAGCATCCCGGGAGGGGCGAACACCGGGGAGCTGTTTTTT	CASIPGGANTGELFF
TRBV21-1	TRBJ2-7	many	-	TGTGCCAGCCGACCCGGGGGCGCGTACGAGCAGTACTTC	CASRPGGAYEQYF
TRBV21-1	TRBJ2-7	many	-	TGTGCCAGCAGCAGCAGGGAACACTACGAGCAGTACTTC	CASSSREHYEQYF
TRBV7-8	TRBJ1-2	-	-	TGTGACAGAAGCTTAACCAGGGGCTATGGCTACACCTTC	CDRSLTRGYGYTF
TRBV7-9	TRBJ2-2	medium-sized	TRBD1	TGTGCCAGCAGCCGAGGACAGGGCGGTGTGAACACCGGGGAGCTGTTTTTT	CASSRGQGGVNTGELFF
TRBV7-2	TRBJ2-3	medium-sized	-	TGTGCCAGCAGCTTAGGGGGGCGGTCCTACACAGATACGCAGTATTTT	CASSLGGRSYTDTQYF
TRBV20-1	TRBJ1-1	-	-	TGCAGTGCTAGCAGGGGTTCCCCTGAAGCTTTCTTT	CSASRGSPEAFF
TRBV6-5	TRBJ2-3	large	-	TGTGCCAGCAGTTACTATCTAGGGGGGCCGAGCACAGATACGCAGTATTTT	CASSYYLGGPSTDTQYF
TRBV12-3/TRBV12-4	TRBJ2-3	medium-sized	TRBD2	TGTGCCAGCAGACCCGGGACTAGCCCAACCGGTGGTACGCAGTATTTT	CASRPGTSPTGGTQYF
TRBV12-3/TRBV12-4	TRBJ1-1	-	-	TGTGCCAGCAGTTTTGGGGGGGCCACTGAAGCTTTCTTT	CASSFGGATEAFF
TRBV7-2	TRBJ2-7	many	-	TGTGCCAGCAGCCCGAACCTGGGCAGCGGGTACTCCTACGAGCAGTACTTC	CASSPNLGSGYSYEQYF
TRBV5-1	TRBJ2-3	many	TRBD2	TGCGCCAGCAGCTTGAATGGGCGGGGGAGCACAGATACGCAGTATTTT	CASSLNGRGSTDTQYF
TRBV12-3/TRBV12-4	TRBJ2-3	medium-sized	TRBD2	TGTGCCAGCAGTTTTGGGACTAGCGGGGGGACAGATACGCAGTATTTT	CASSFGTSGGTDTQYF
TRBV20-1	TRBJ1-4	medium-sized	-	TGCAGTGCTAGAGGGAGAAATGAAAAACTGTTTTTT	CSARGRNEKLFF
TRBV27	TRBJ2-2	medium-sized	TRBD1	TGTGCCAGCAGTTTGGGACAGGGCTCAACCGGGGAGCTGTTTTTT	CASSLGQGSTGELFF
TRBV29-1	TRBJ2-2	many	-	TGCAGCGTTGAAGAAGGCCCGGGGGTTAACACCGGGGAGCTGTTTTTT	CSVEEGPGVNTGELFF
TRBV7-2	TRBJ1-1	medium-sized	TRBD1	TGTGCCAGCAGCTCAAGACAGGGGGAGACTGAAGCTTTCTTT	CASSSRQGETEAFF
TRBV7-2	TRBJ2-5	many	-	TGTGCCAGCAGCTTAGTTATGCGGGGGACAAAAGAGACCCAGTACTTC	CASSLVMRGTKETQYF
TRBV6-5	TRBJ1-5	large	TRBD1	TGTGCCAGCAGGTTGGGTGAGGGGGCTGATCAGCCCCAGCATTTT	CASRLGEGADQPQHF
TRBV7-2	TRBJ2-3	-	-	TGTGCCAGCAGCCATGGCCGATTCAGGGGTGGCACAGATACGCAGTATTTT	CASSHGRFRGGTDTQYF
TRBV20-1	TRBJ2-5	medium-sized	TRBD1	TGCAGTGCTAGAGGGGTCCAGGGGGCCGGCGAGACCCAGTACTTC	CSARGVQGAGETQYF
TRBV6-5	TRBJ2-5	many	-	TGTGCCAGCAGTCTCCTAGGCCCCCAAGAGACCCAGTACTTC	CASSLLGPQETQYF
TRBV30	TRBJ1-2	medium-sized	-	TGTGCCTGGAGTGCGGCACTAGGAAATGGCTACACCTTC	CAWSAALGNGYTF
TRBV4-3	TRBJ2-1	many	-	TGCGCCAGCAGCCAAGAGTCCATGCAAGGATACAATGAGCAGTTCTTC	CASSQESMQGYNEQFF
TRBV2	TRBJ1-3	medium-sized	-	TGTGCCAGCAGCCAGGGCTCTGGAAACACCATATATTTT	CASSQGSGNTIYF
TRBV6-2/TRBV6-3	TRBJ2-1	medium-sized	TRBD1	TGTGCCAGCACCACTGACAGGGGGCGGAACAATGAGCAGTTCTTC	CASTTDRGRNNEQFF
TRBV3-1	TRBJ2-7	-	-	TGTGCCAGCAGCGACAGGAGCTCCTACGAGCAGTACTTC	CASSDRSSYEQYF
TRBV6-5	TRBJ1-1	medium-sized	-	TGTGCCAGCAGTTACGGGCAGACACGGGGCACTGAAGCTTTCTTT	CASSYGQTRGTEAFF
TRBV9	TRBJ2-2	many	-	TGTGCCAGCAGCGTTGGGGGGCCGGTCACCGGGGAGCTGTTTTTT	CASSVGGPVTGELFF
TRBV7-9	TRBJ1-1	medium-sized	TRBD1	TGTGCCAGCAGCTTAACGACAGGGGGCGAAGCTTTCTTT	CASSLTTGGEAFF
TRBV20-1	TRBJ1-6	medium-sized	-	TGCAGTGCTAGATCGGACACACGCCTCCACTTT	CSARSDTRLHF
TRBV7-9	TRBJ2-3	medium-sized	-	TGTGCCAGCAGCTTAGTTCAAGGGGGCACAGATACGCAGTATTTT	CASSLVQGGTDTQYF
TRBV27	TRBJ2-3	medium-sized	TRBD1	TGTGCCAGCAGGGACAGGGCCTTCACAGATACGCAGTATTTT	CASRDRAFTDTQYF
TRBV6-5	TRBJ2-7	medium-sized	TRBD1	TGTGCCAGCAGTTATGGGGGACAGCCTTACGAGCAGTACTTC	CASSYGGQPYEQYF
TRBV7-2	TRBJ2-5	few	TRBD2	TGTGCCAGCAGCTTAGCCGGGGGGGGATGGGAGACCCAGTACTTC	CASSLAGGGWETQYF
TRBV29-1	TRBJ2-3	-	-	TGCAGCGTTCAATACCTAGGAACAGATACGCAGTATTTT	CSVQYLGTDTQYF